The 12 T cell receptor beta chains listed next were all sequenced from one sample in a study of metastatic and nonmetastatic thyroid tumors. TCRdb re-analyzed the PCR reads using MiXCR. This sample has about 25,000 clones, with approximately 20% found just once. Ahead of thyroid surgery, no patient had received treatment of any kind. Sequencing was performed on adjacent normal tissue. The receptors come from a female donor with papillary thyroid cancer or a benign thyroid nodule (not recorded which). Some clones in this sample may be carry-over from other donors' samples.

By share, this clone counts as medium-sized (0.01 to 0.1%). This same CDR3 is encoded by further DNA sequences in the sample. The CDR3 reads CASRSLGQGPNTGELFF. Written as DNA, the CDR3 is TGTGCCAGCAGGTCCCTAGGACAGGGCCCGAACACCGGGGAGCTGTTTTTT. The chain uses TRBV28 and TRBJ2-2; 8 nucleotides line up with TRBD1. V lost 6 bases to trimming and J lost 0 bases; unmatched junction nucleotides: 9. The CDR3 is made up of 17 amino acids. Germline assignment: CDR1 MDHEN and CDR2 SYDVKM.

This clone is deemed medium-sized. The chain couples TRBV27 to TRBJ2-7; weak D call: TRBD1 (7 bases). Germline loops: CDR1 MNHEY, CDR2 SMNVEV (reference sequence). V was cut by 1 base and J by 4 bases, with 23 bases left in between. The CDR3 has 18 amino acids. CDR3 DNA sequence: TGTGCCAGCAGTTTATATGGCCGAGTGGGGCAGGGGGGTTACGAGCAGTACTTC. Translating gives CASSLYGRVGQGGYEQYF.

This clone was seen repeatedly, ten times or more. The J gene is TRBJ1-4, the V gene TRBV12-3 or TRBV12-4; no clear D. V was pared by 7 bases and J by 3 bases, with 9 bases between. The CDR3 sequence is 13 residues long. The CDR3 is CASTCPPNEKLFF. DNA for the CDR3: TGTGCCAGCACCTGCCCACCTAATGAAAAACTGTTTTTT.

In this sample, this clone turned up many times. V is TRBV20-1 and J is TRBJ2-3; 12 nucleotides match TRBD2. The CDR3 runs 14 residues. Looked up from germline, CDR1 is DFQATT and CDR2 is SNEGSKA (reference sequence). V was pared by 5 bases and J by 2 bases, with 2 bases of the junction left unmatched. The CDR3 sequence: CSALAGGPTDTQYF. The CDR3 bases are TGCAGTGCTCTAGCGGGAGGGCCCACAGATACGCAGTATTTT.

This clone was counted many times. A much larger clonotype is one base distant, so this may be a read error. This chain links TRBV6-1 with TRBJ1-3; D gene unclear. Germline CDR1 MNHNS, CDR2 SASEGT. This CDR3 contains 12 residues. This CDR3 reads CAGKHSGDTIYF. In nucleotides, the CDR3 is TGTGCCGGCAAGCACTCTGGAGACACCATATATTTT.

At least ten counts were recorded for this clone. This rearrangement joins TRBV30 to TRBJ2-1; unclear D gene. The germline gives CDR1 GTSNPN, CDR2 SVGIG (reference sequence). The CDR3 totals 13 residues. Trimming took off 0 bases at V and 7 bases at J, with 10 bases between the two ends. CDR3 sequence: CAWSVQVANEQFF. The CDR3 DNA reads TGTGCCTGGAGTGTGCAGGTAGCTAATGAGCAGTTCTTC.

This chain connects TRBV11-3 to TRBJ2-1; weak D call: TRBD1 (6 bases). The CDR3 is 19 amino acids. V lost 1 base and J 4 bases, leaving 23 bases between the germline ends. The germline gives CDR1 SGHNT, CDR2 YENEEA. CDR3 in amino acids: CASSLGEGGIVLAYNEQFF. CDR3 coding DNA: TGTGCCAGCAGCTTAGGGGAAGGGGGTATCGTGTTGGCATACAATGAGCAGTTCTTC.

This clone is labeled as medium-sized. CDR3 region: CASLRGDTEAFF. CDR3 coding DNA: TGTGCCAGTCTCAGGGGGGACACTGAAGCTTTCTTT. The chain recombines TRBV19 with TRBJ1-1; 7 nucleotides agree with TRBD1. Trimming took 8 bases from V and 3 from J; bases not matched to a gene: 3. The CDR3 has 12 residues. In germline, CDR1 is LNHDA, CDR2 SQIVND (reference sequence).

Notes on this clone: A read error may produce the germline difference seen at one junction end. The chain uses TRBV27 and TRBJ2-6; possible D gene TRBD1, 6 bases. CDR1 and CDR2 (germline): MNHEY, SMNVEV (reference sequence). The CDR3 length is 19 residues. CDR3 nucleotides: TGTGCCAGCAGTTCGCCGGGACATCAGCCAAACTCTGCGGCCAACGTCCTGACTTTC. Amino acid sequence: CASSSPGHQPNSAANVLTF. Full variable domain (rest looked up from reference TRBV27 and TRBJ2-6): EAQVTQNPRYLITVTGKKLTVTCSQNMNHEYMSWYRQDPGLGLRQIYYSMNVEVTDKGDVPEGYKVSRKEKRNFPLILESPSPNQTSLYFCASSSPGHQPNSAANVLTFGAGSRLTVL.

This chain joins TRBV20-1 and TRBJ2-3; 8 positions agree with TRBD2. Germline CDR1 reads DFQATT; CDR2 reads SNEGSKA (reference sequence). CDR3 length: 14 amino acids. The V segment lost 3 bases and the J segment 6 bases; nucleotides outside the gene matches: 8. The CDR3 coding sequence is TGCAGTGCTAGTCCAACGGGAGGGCCGGATACGCAGTATTTT. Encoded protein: CSASPTGGPDTQYF.

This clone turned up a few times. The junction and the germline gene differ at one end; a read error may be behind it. CDR3 region: CASSIVAGVGDEQLF. CDR3 coding DNA: TGTGCCAGTAGTATAGTCGCGGGAGTCGGCGATGAGCAGCTCTTC. The chain is built from TRBV19 and TRBJ2-1; 7 bases line up with TRBD2. CDR1 is LNHDA, CDR2 SQIVND, per germline (reference sequence). The CDR3 is 15 amino acids. The variable domain in full, with the rest retrieved from reference TRBV19 and TRBJ2-1, is DGGITQSPKYLFRKEGQNVTLSCEQNLNHDAMYWYRQDPGQGLRLIYYSQIVNDFQKGDIAEGYSVSREKKESFPLTVTSAQKNPTAFYLCASSIVAGVGDEQLFGPGTRLTVL.

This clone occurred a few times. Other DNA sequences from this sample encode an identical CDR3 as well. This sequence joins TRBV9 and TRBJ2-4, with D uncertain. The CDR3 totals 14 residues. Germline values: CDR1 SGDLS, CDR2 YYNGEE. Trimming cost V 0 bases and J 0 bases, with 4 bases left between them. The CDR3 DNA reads TGTGCCAGCAGCGTAGGCCCAGCCAAAAACATTCAGTACTTC. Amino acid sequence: CASSVGPAKNIQYF.